This T cell receptor beta chain was sequenced for a study of regulatory T cells in long-lasting Graves disease. The CDR3 extends over 15 amino acids. CDR1 is SGHNT and CDR2 is YENEEA in the germline V gene. The V gene lost 3 bases and the J gene lost 0 bases, with 10 bases spanning the gap. Study-level findings and limits: The sample size was small, and this may have reduced accuracy. Relative to new patients (under 1,000), persistent patients exhibited greater sharing of public clonotypes (about 3,000). Graves' patients with persistent disease showed TCR diversity lower than patients newly diagnosed. Persistent disease preferred TRBV28, TRBJ1-2 and TRBJ2-5; new disease, TRBV20-1 and TRBJ2-1.

Assembly of TCR beta libraries relied on iRepertoire HTBI primers together with Arm-PCR of CDR3 regions. TCRdb re-called the multiplex PCR reads with MiXCR, one entry per CDR3 protein. The table shows about 240,000 distinct CDR3 sequences, with 20% occurring only once. Described time point: newly diagnosed GD, antithyroid drugs for less than 3 months. There was RNA extracted from PBMCs, and the TCR library was made from it. This clonotype appeared many times. What it recognizes is unknown. The material sequenced was peripheral blood mononuclear cells (PBMCs), taken at new diagnosis, from a patient treated with antithyroid drugs. The receptor comes from a female donor with Graves disease. V and J are TRBV11-3 and TRBJ2-3, with D perhaps TRBD1 (6 bases). The CDR3 region has the DNA TGTGCCAGCAGCTTGCCGGACAGAAGCACAGATACGCAGTATTTT. The encoded protein is CASSLPDRSTDTQYF.